Listed here are 23 T cell receptor beta chains from one sample, sequenced in a study of T cell responses to AZD1222 COVID-19 vaccine (dated by TCRdb to the early 2020s). The sample's time point label, in plain terms: baseline before first vaccination. The library came from the immunoSEQ multiplex PCR assay. TCRdb holds this immuneACCESS table with in-frame rearrangements only. Some clones are missing; in checked studies, unresolved V genes explain under half, and the rest has no known cause. This sample gives approximately 89,000 clones in total; just over 90% of them show up just once. In total, the top ten clones hold about 5.2% of the sample. This specimen consisted of peripheral blood, obtained on day 0 of AZD1222 vaccination. The receptors derive from an adult in good health.

This clone was picked up a small number of times. V is TRBV24-1 and J is TRBJ2-2; 7 bases are shared with TRBD1. The CDR3 has 15 residues. Losses at the gene ends were 6 bases for V and 3 bases for J; bases not matched to a gene: 6. The germline CDR1 and CDR2 sequences are KGHDR and SFDVKD. CDR3: CATSHRGEDTGELFF. Written as DNA, the CDR3 is TGTGCCACCAGTCACAGGGGAGAGGACACCGGGGAGCTGTTTTTT.

J is TRBJ1-6 and V is TRBV6-6; D possibly corresponds to TRBD1 (5 bases). The germline gives CDR1 MNHNY, CDR2 SVGAGI (reference sequence). V was trimmed by 5 bases and J by 0 bases, leaving 20 bases between them. The CDR3 loop spans 19 amino acids. The CDR3 DNA follows: TGTGCCAGCAGTCAAAGACGGGACCGCCCGAGCTCCTATAATTCACCCCTCCACTTT. This codes for CASSQRRDRPSSYNSPLHF.

The rearrangement joins TRBV19 to TRBJ2-7; 7 nucleotides match TRBD1. The CDR3 is made up of 12 amino acids. Germline values: CDR1 LNHDA, CDR2 SQIVND (reference sequence). The trim removed 8 bases at V and 7 bases at J, leaving 8 bases unmatched. The DNA for the CDR3 is TGTGCCAGTTCCAGACAGGGCGGAGAGCAGTACTTC. Its protein product is CASSRQGGEQYF.

This clone has only one observation. The V and J genes are TRBV11-2 and TRBJ2-7; weak D call: TRBD2 (7 bases). Deletions cut 4 bases from V and 6 bases from J, with 22 bases between. Germline-derived CDR1 and CDR2 are SGHAT and FQNNGV. The CDR3 consists of 16 residues. The chain's CDR3 is CASSSPRGAGGGEQYF. CDR3 sequence (DNA): TGTGCCAGCAGCTCCCCCCGGGGGGCCGGGGGTGGCGAGCAGTACTTC.

This clone appeared a single time. This chain links TRBV19 with TRBJ1-4; D is possibly TRBD1 (5 bases). Germline V gene lookup returns CDR1 LNHDA and CDR2 SQIVND (reference sequence). V dropped 7 bases and J dropped 6 bases, with 12 bases sitting between them. The CDR3 is made up of 13 amino acids. The CDR3 loop reads CASTSGGYEKLFF. The CDR3 DNA is TGTGCCAGTACCTCCGGGGGTTATGAAAAACTGTTTTTT.

The chain employs TRBV28 and TRBJ2-1; the D gene is possibly TRBD2 (6 bases). There are 17 residues in the CDR3. CDR1 is MDHEN and CDR2 is SYDVKM in the germline V gene. Trimming stripped 1 base from V and 1 base from J, with 14 bases between. The CDR3 nucleotides read TGTGCCAGCAGTTTATCCCCAAGGAGGGTGTCCTACAATGAGCAGTTCTTC. Encoded protein: CASSLSPRRVSYNEQFF. Full variable domain (rest looked up from reference TRBV28 and TRBJ2-1): DVKVTQSSRYLVKRTGEKVFLECVQDMDHENMFWYRQDPGLGLRLIYFSYDVKMKEKGDIPEGYSVSREKKERFSLILESASTNQTSMYLCASSLSPRRVSYNEQFFGPGTRLTVL.

The chain is built from TRBV18 and TRBJ1-4; maybe TRBD1 (6 bases). Trimming shortened V by 0 bases and J by 7 bases, and 15 bases separated the two germline ends. Germline assignment: CDR1 KGHSH and CDR2 LQKENI. This CDR3 spans 16 amino acids. The CDR3 bases are TGTGCCAGCTCACCACCCCCGTGGGGGGCGGGTGAAAAACTGTTTTTT. Its translation: CASSPPPWGAGEKLFF.

The genes are TRBV28 and TRBJ1-3; D ambiguous. From germline, CDR1 is MDHEN and CDR2 SYDVKM. This CDR3 comprises 15 residues. V was trimmed by 8 bases and J by 0 bases, leaving 14 bases between them. The CDR3 bases are TGTGCCAGCGAGGGTCCGGGGTACTCTGGAAACACCATATATTTT. This gives the protein CASEGPGYSGNTIYF. The whole variable domain, filled in from reference TRBV28 and TRBJ1-3, reads DVKVTQSSRYLVKRTGEKVFLECVQDMDHENMFWYRQDPGLGLRLIYFSYDVKMKEKGDIPEGYSVSREKKERFSLILESASTNQTSMYLCASEGPGYSGNTIYFGEGSWLTVV.

V gene TRBV6-5 combines with J gene TRBJ2-7; no definite D call. CDR3 length equals 12 residues. Trimming left V 6 bases short and J 5 bases short, with 11 bases between. Germline V gives CDR1 MNHEY, CDR2 SVGAGI. This chain's CDR3 is CASRWTSDEQYF. The CDR3, as DNA: TGTGCCAGCAGATGGACGTCGGACGAGCAGTACTTC.

The CDR3 here is CASSFRSGRDRYF. CDR3 in DNA: TGTGCCAGCAGTTTTAGGTCCGGGCGGGACAGGTACTTC. The rearrangement joins TRBV28 to TRBJ2-7, with D possibly matching TRBD1 (7 bases). The CDR3 is 13 amino acids. CDR1 MDHEN and CDR2 SYDVKM come from the germline V gene. Trimming pared 3 bases from V and 12 bases from J, leaving 18 bases between.

This chain uses TRBV24-1 with TRBJ2-5; D gene uncertain. The CDR3 totals 15 residues. CDR1 is KGHDR and CDR2 is SFDVKD in the germline V gene. V was shortened by 7 bases and J by 4 bases, with 18 bases between the two germline ends. CDR3 coding DNA: TGTGCCACCAGCAAAACGACACGCTACGGAGAGACCCAGTACTTC. This gives the protein CATSKTTRYGETQYF.

V is TRBV6-1 and J is TRBJ1-2; D uncertain. From germline, CDR1 is MNHNS and CDR2 SASEGT. The CDR3 sequence is 13 residues long. Trimming took 2 bases from V and 8 from J, leaving 12 bases between them. DNA for the CDR3: TGTGCCAGCAGTGAAATTCCCCTCGGGGGCTACACCTTC. Protein sequence: CASSEIPLGGYTF.

A single count supports this clone. The chain links TRBV7-8 to TRBJ1-2, with a possible D match to TRBD1 (6 bases). With 5 bases removed from V and 5 bases from J, the gap between germline ends came to 15 bases. From germline, CDR1 is SGHVS and CDR2 FQNEAQ. The CDR3 has 14 amino acids. The CDR3 coding sequence is TGTGCCAGCAGCCGGGGTCAGGGGATGTATGGCTACACCTTC. Protein product: CASSRGQGMYGYTF. Variable domain in full (rest from reference TRBV7-8 and TRBJ1-2): GAGVSQSPRYKVAKRGQDVALRCDPISGHVSLFWYQQALGQGPEFLTYFQNEAQLDKSGLPSDRFFAERPEGSVSTLKIQRTQQEDSAVYLCASSRGQGMYGYTFGSGTRLTVV.

The V and J genes are TRBV11-2 and TRBJ2-4; D is tentatively TRBD1 or TRBD2 (6 bases each). The germline gives CDR1 SGHAT, CDR2 FQNNGV. The CDR3 contains 18 residues. V was clipped by 0 bases and J by 2 bases, with 17 bases between them. The CDR3 bases are TGTGCCAGCAGCTTAGATTCCCCCAGGAGGGGGACCAAAAACATTCAGTACTTC. Protein: CASSLDSPRRGTKNIQYF.

The chain joins TRBV7-2 to TRBJ1-2; 8 bases are a match to TRBD1. Germline trimming cut 2 bases from V and 2 bases from J; bases unmatched to any gene: 4. Looked up from germline, CDR1 is SGHTA and CDR2 is FQGNSA. The CDR3 has 15 residues. The CDR3 region is CASSLKTGGNYGYTF. The CDR3 DNA reads TGTGCCAGCAGCTTAAAAACAGGGGGGAACTATGGCTACACCTTC.

The chain has TRBV29-1 and TRBJ2-7; D unclear. CDR1 and CDR2 from the germline V gene are SQVTM and ANQGSEA. The CDR3 sequence is 14 residues long. The V and J ends lost 1 base and 6 bases respectively, with 16 bases between them. CDR3 DNA: TGCAGCGTTGAAGGGTCTTCGTCAGTCGCCGAGCAGTACTTC. Its translation is CSVEGSSSVAEQYF.

This clone was counted between two and nine times. The chain joins TRBV9 to TRBJ2-7, with D maybe TRBD1 (5 bases). The V and J ends lost 0 bases and 4 bases respectively, with 11 bases between them. Germline-derived CDR1 and CDR2 are SGDLS and YYNGEE. The CDR3 spans 14 residues. CDR3: CASSVVSQGYEQYF. The CDR3 DNA is TGTGCCAGCAGCGTAGTTTCCCAGGGTTACGAGCAGTACTTC.

The chain joins TRBV9 to TRBJ1-2; D ambiguous. Per the germline V gene, CDR1 is SGDLS and CDR2 is YYNGEE. The CDR3 contains 13 residues. The V end lost 1 base, the J end lost 4 bases, and 8 bases lay between the germline ends. The DNA for the CDR3 is TGTGCCAGCAGCGTAAACAATGGCTATGGCTACACCTTC. Translating gives CASSVNNGYGYTF.

The CDR3, as DNA: TGTGCCAGCAGTGACCTCTTCTATAGCGGGGGAGAGACCCAGTACTTC. Its protein product is CASSDLFYSGGETQYF. The chain combines TRBV2 with TRBJ2-5; 9 bases are shared with TRBD2. This CDR3 region has 16 residues. Germline assignment: CDR1 SNHLY and CDR2 FYNNEI. The V gene end was trimmed by 3 bases and the J gene end by 4 bases; junction bases not matched to a gene: 9.

The chain recombines TRBV5-1 with TRBJ1-2; no reliable D call. The germline gives CDR1 SGHRS, CDR2 YFSETQ. The germline V and J ends were trimmed by 0 bases and 0 bases, with 9 bases remaining between them. The CDR3 runs to 15 residues. The CDR3 here is CASSLEPTANYGYTF. The CDR3 coding sequence is TGCGCCAGCAGCTTGGAACCGACGGCTAACTATGGCTACACCTTC.

This chain uses TRBV12-3 or TRBV12-4 with TRBJ1-2; D possibly corresponds to TRBD1 (5 bases). The CDR3 length is 11 residues. V lost 3 bases and J lost 10, with 9 bases in between. The CDR3 here is CASSLVGLYTF. The CDR3 region has the DNA TGTGCCAGCAGTTTGGTGGGGCTCTACACCTTC.

This sequence joins TRBV5-4 and TRBJ1-1; TRBD1 matches 8 bases. The germline gives CDR1 SGHNT, CDR2 YYREEE (reference sequence). V was clipped by 0 bases and J by 5 bases; unmatched bases: 9. The CDR3 length is 16 residues. This CDR3 reads CASSLAGQGKETEAFF. In DNA form, the CDR3 reads TGTGCCAGCAGCTTGGCCGGACAGGGAAAGGAGACTGAAGCTTTCTTT.

The chain links TRBV5-1 to TRBJ2-7; perhaps D is TRBD1 or TRBD2 (5 bases each). V was shortened by 2 bases and J by 0 bases, with 12 bases between the two germline ends. CDR1 and CDR2 (germline): SGHRS, YFSETQ. The CDR3 totals 15 residues. The CDR3 reads CASSFGTLISYEQYF. The CDR3 nucleotides read TGCGCCAGCAGCTTCGGGACCTTGATCTCCTACGAGCAGTACTTC.